In its sample, the clone carrying this T cell receptor beta chain was seen many times. Unique molecular identifiers were built into the TCRbeta library. TCRdb redid the calling of the PCR reads with MiXCR, one entry per CDR3 protein. The data show about 690,000 distinct CDR3 sequences, with 16% seen just once and about 1.1% held by the top ten. These data belong to a study of T-cell reconstitution after alpha-beta-depleted transplantation in children. With 7 bases clipped from V and 7 bases from J, the junction kept 4 bases outside the gene matches. Per the germline V gene, CDR1 is SQVTM and CDR2 is ANQGSEA. The CDR3 is 11 residues long.

The sample here was PBMCs from the stem cell graft donor, taken from the stem cell graft. The receptor comes from a human donor who donated a stem cell graft to a child with acute myeloid leukemia. The chain employs TRBV29-1 and TRBJ2-1; 7 positions agree with TRBD1. DNA of the CDR3: TGCAGCGCCGGGACAGCGAATGAGCAGTTCTTC. It yields the protein CSAGTANEQFF.